Listed below are T cell receptor beta chains from one sample, sequenced in a study of cytomegalovirus exposure and HLA in healthy donors. Sequenced by immunoSEQ multiplex PCR; TCRdb stores in-frame clones only, minus some. The sample shows roughly 180,000 clones, over 75% of them seen only once. The sequenced sample consisted of PBMCs. Every receptor here comes from a man aged 50 to 60 in good health and CMV-seropositive. CDR3s include the opening cysteine and the closing phenylalanine or tryptophan. A D gene is named only where the DNA matches it firmly. Size is stated for part of the rows, as once, few or many counts, or as a class when the clone is expanded.

j_call v_call clone_size d_call cdr3_aa cdr3_nt
TRBJ1-6 TRBV7-9 NA TRBD1 CASSQTGTGFLSYNSPLHF TGTGCCAGCAGCCAAACCGGGACAGGGTTTTTGTCCTATAATTCACCCCTCCACTTT
TRBJ2-1 TRBV7-9 NA TRBD1 CASSAGSGTVFF TGTGCCAGCAGCGCAGGATCCGGGACAGTGTTCTTC
TRBJ1-3 TRBV2 NA NA CASRAGVVGNTIYF TGTGCCAGCAGGGCAGGGGTTGTTGGAAACACCATATATTTT
TRBJ1-1 TRBV6-5 NA TRBD1 CASSYSEGAGAFF TGTGCCAGCAGTTATTCCGAGGGGGCGGGAGCTTTCTTT
TRBJ1-1 TRBV6-5 NA TRBD1 CASTLTGVTEAFF TGTGCCAGCACCTTGACAGGGGTAACTGAAGCTTTCTTT
TRBJ2-7 TRBV4-3 NA TRBD1 CASSQGPSGTDYEQYF TGCGCCAGCAGCCAGGGCCCGTCCGGGACAGACTACGAGCAGTACTTC
TRBJ1-5 TRBV5-6 NA NA CASSVGGQPQHF TGTGCCAGCAGTGTGGGAGGTCAGCCCCAGCATTTT
TRBJ2-5 TRBV7-9 NA TRBD2 CASSSTSGGRETQYF TGTGCCAGCAGCTCGACTAGCGGGGGGAGAGAGACCCAGTACTTC
TRBJ1-1 TRBV29-1 NA NA CSVDRGNTEAFF TGCAGCGTTGACCGGGGGAACACTGAAGCTTTCTTT
TRBJ1-3 TRBV6-5 NA TRBD1 CASNYRNRGLGNTIYF TGTGCCAGCAATTACCGTAACAGGGGGCTAGGAAACACCATATATTTT
TRBJ2-3 TRBV27 once TRBD2 CASSLFAGGSDTQYF TGTGCCAGCAGTTTGTTTGCGGGGGGGTCAGATACGCAGTATTTT
TRBJ2-2 TRBV30 few NA CAWSPTGFTGELFF TGTGCCTGGAGTCCTACAGGGTTTACCGGGGAGCTGTTTTTT
TRBJ2-7 TRBV4-1 NA TRBD2 CASSQVGRVQYF TGCGCCAGCAGCCAAGTTGGGAGGGTACAGTACTTC
TRBJ2-5 TRBV13 NA TRBD2 CASSSGGGETQYF TGTGCCAGCAGCTCCGGGGGGGGTGAGACCCAGTACTTC
TRBJ2-3 TRBV6-6 few TRBD2 CASTWTSGGLDTQYF TGTGCCAGCACCTGGACTAGCGGGGGGCTTGATACGCAGTATTTT
TRBJ1-5 TRBV5-8 NA TRBD1 CASSWTGTFGSNQPQHF TGTGCCAGCAGCTGGACAGGGACCTTTGGAAGCAATCAGCCCCAGCATTTT
TRBJ1-1 TRBV6-1 NA TRBD1 CASIIDRVGTEAFF TGTGCCAGCATTATTGACAGGGTCGGGACTGAAGCTTTCTTT
TRBJ1-1 TRBV7-2 NA TRBD1 CASSVQGVNTEAFF TGTGCCAGCAGCGTACAGGGGGTGAACACTGAAGCTTTCTTT
TRBJ2-3 TRBV6-5 NA TRBD2 CATTIGRGTDTQYF TGTGCCACCACTATCGGGCGGGGGACAGATACGCAGTATTTT
TRBJ1-2 TRBV7-9 NA NA CACAGVNYGYTF TGTGCCTGCGCGGGGGTGAACTATGGCTACACCTTC
TRBJ2-7 TRBV14 NA NA CASSQDPDSYIYEQYF TGTGCCAGCAGCCAAGATCCGGACTCCTACATCTACGAGCAGTACTTC
TRBJ2-1 TRBV7-3 NA TRBD2 CASSLTSGGANEQFF TGTGCCAGCAGCTTGACTAGCGGGGGGGCCAATGAGCAGTTCTTC
TRBJ2-3 TRBV6-5 once TRBD2 CASSYYGGGTDTQYF TGTGCCAGCAGTTACTATGGGGGGGGCACAGATACGCAGTATTTT
TRBJ1-2 TRBV6-5 few NA CASSYSGGPIYGYTF TGTGCCAGCAGTTACTCTGGAGGACCGATCTATGGCTACACCTTC
TRBJ1-6 TRBV5-6 once TRBD1 CASSSLTGGVWSPLHF TGTGCCAGCAGCTCCCTTACAGGGGGCGTATGGTCACCCCTCCACTTT
TRBJ1-1 TRBV5-1 NA TRBD1 CASSLGDARQGGGTEAFF TGCGCCAGCAGCTTGGGTGACGCCCGACAGGGGGGAGGTACTGAAGCTTTCTTT
TRBJ1-1 TRBV29-1 NA NA CSVAPLQGTEAFF TGCAGCGTTGCGCCCTTACAGGGCACTGAAGCTTTCTTT
TRBJ2-5 TRBV7-2 NA NA CASSLGEEETQYF TGTGCCAGCAGCTTAGGAGAGGAAGAGACCCAGTACTTC
TRBJ1-1 TRBV2 NA NA CASDLSGLGNTEAFF TGTGCCAGCGATTTATCAGGGCTGGGGAACACTGAAGCTTTCTTT
TRBJ2-1 TRBV28 NA TRBD2 CATGGTSGPAYNEQFF TGTGCCACCGGGGGGACTAGCGGCCCAGCCTACAATGAGCAGTTCTTC
TRBJ2-7 TRBV5-1 NA TRBD1 CASSVGYRGHNSYEQYF TGCGCCAGCAGCGTAGGCTACAGGGGCCACAACTCCTACGAGCAGTACTTC
TRBJ2-1 TRBV29-1 once TRBD1 CSVGGTVVNEQFF TGCAGCGTTGGGGGGACAGTAGTCAATGAGCAGTTCTTC
TRBJ2-5 TRBV5-4 NA NA CASSSDAGDGVWETQYF TGTGCCAGCAGCTCCGATGCAGGGGACGGCGTTTGGGAGACCCAGTACTTC
TRBJ1-6 TRBV5-8 NA TRBD1 CASSQGQVEANSPLHF TGTGCCAGCAGCCAGGGACAGGTCGAGGCGAATTCACCCCTCCACTTT
TRBJ1-1 TRBV29-1 NA NA CSATEAFF TGCAGCGCTACGGAAGCTTTCTTT
TRBJ2-2 TRBV6-5 NA NA CASSYYPGGELFF TGTGCCAGCAGTTACTACCCGGGCGGGGAGCTGTTTTTT
TRBJ1-1 TRBV6-6 NA NA CASTAGISRNTEAFF TGTGCCAGCACCGCGGGCATCTCGAGGAACACTGAAGCTTTCTTT
TRBJ1-2 TRBV5-4 NA TRBD1 CASSLGTGGIGVNYGYTF TGTGCCAGCAGCCTGGGGACAGGAGGGATAGGTGTTAACTATGGCTACACCTTC
TRBJ1-2 TRBV7-2 NA TRBD1 CASSRDSPSSGYTF TGTGCCAGCAGTAGGGACAGCCCTTCATCCGGCTACACCTTC
TRBJ1-4 TRBV29-1 NA NA CSVGGRTNEKLFF TGCAGCGTTGGGGGCAGGACAAATGAAAAACTGTTTTTT
TRBJ2-1 TRBV5-8 NA NA CASSLRGSSYNEQFF TGTGCCAGCAGCTTGAGGGGGAGCTCCTACAATGAGCAGTTCTTC
TRBJ1-2 TRBV7-6 NA TRBD1 CASSPTGNYGYTF TGTGCCAGCAGCCCGACAGGGAACTATGGCTACACCTTC
TRBJ2-3 TRBV7-2 NA NA CASSLRSDTQYF TGTGCCAGCAGCTTGAGGTCAGATACGCAGTATTTT
TRBJ2-1 TRBV7-2 few NA CASSSGLPGYEQFF TGTGCCAGCAGCTCGGGACTCCCTGGGTATGAGCAGTTCTTC
TRBJ1-1 TRBV7-9 NA NA CASSSRTNMNTEAFF TGTGCCAGCAGCTCTAGGACAAACATGAACACTGAAGCTTTCTTT
TRBJ2-7 TRBV6-1 NA NA CASSVSRGNIEYEQYF TGTGCCAGCAGTGTGTCGCGCGGGAATATCGAGTACGAGCAGTACTTC
TRBJ2-3 TRBV4-3 NA NA CASSQGHPVTDTQYF TGCGCCAGCAGCCAGGGGCATCCCGTCACAGATACGCAGTATTTT
TRBJ2-2 TRBV7-9 NA TRBD2 CASSLTSGGITGELFF TGTGCCAGCAGCCTAACTAGCGGGGGGATCACCGGGGAGCTGTTTTTT
TRBJ1-2 TRBV6-6 NA TRBD1 CASRQQGAGGYTF TGTGCCAGCAGACAACAGGGGGCTGGGGGCTACACCTTC
TRBJ1-1 TRBV4-1 many TRBD1 CASSHGQGMTEAFF TGCGCCAGCAGCCACGGACAGGGTATGACTGAAGCTTTCTTT
TRBJ1-5 TRBV19 NA TRBD1 CASSIRDSLNQPQHF TGTGCCAGTAGTATTAGGGACAGCCTAAATCAGCCCCAGCATTTT
TRBJ2-1 TRBV7-2 NA NA CASSSRQPFSSYNEQFF TGTGCCAGCAGCTCAAGACAGCCCTTTAGCTCCTACAATGAGCAGTTCTTC
TRBJ2-7 TRBV6-6 NA NA CASSLSSYEQYF TGTGCCAGCAGTTTGAGCTCCTACGAGCAGTACTTC
TRBJ1-4 TRBV9 NA TRBD1 CASSARQGGHTTNEKLFF TGTGCCAGCAGCGCCCGACAGGGTGGGCACACAACTAATGAAAAACTGTTTTTT
TRBJ1-2 TRBV9 few NA CASSVGSLGRPGSYGYTF TGTGCCAGCAGCGTTGGGTCCCTCGGTAGGCCAGGATCCTATGGCTACACCTTC
TRBJ2-3 TRBV28 NA NA CASRGPSGDTQYF TGTGCCAGCAGAGGGCCATCAGGGGATACGCAGTATTTT
TRBJ1-2 TRBV5-6 NA NA CASSVWARQGYTF TGTGCCAGCAGCGTGTGGGCACGGCAGGGCTACACCTTC
TRBJ2-3 TRBV5-6 NA TRBD1 CASSFGTGSDTQYF TGTGCCAGCAGTTTCGGGACAGGGTCAGATACGCAGTATTTT
TRBJ1-1 TRBV7-2 NA NA CASRETGSAGEAFF TGTGCCAGCAGAGAAACCGGGAGCGCTGGGGAAGCTTTCTTT
TRBJ1-5 TRBV28 once NA CASSLGFWGGAQPQHF TGTGCCAGCAGTTTAGGTTTTTGGGGAGGGGCTCAGCCCCAGCATTTT